The entry that follows covers one T cell receptor (beta chain) sequence. The antigen is unknown. The data were taken from a study of OX40 agonist ivuxolimab in advanced cancers. Study summary: Age averaged about 60 years (range roughly 20 to 90), and about 86% were male. General observations from the study: With doses of 0.1-3.0 mg/kg, partial responders showed among the lowest clonal expansion.

Some clones are missing from TCRdb's copy, which holds only in-frame ones; the method was immunoSEQ multiplex PCR. The sample has 70,000 to 75,000 clones; 86% are singletons. Germline loops: CDR1 SNHLY, CDR2 FYNNEI. CDR3 length: 13 amino acids. Trimming left V 0 bases short and J 9 bases short, with 9 bases between. This chain links TRBV2 with TRBJ1-5; a possible D gene is TRBD1 (5 bases). Here the sequenced sample was CD4+ or CD8+ T cells sorted from blood, taken in a trial of the OX40 agonist ivuxolimab. The sequence was collected from an adult with an advanced solid tumor such as melanoma, head and neck, liver or kidney cancer. The CDR3 protein is CASSEAGQGPQHF. In nucleotides, the CDR3 is TGTGCCAGCAGTGAAGCCGGGCAGGGGCCCCAGCATTTT.